This T cell receptor (beta chain) was captured by sequencing in a study of T cells in Graves' hyperthyroidism and ophthalmopathy (dated by TCRdb to 2018 to 2020). In the study overall: Peripheral blood samples were taken at the time of initial diagnosis, prior to any treatment. To identify distinguishing TCR V-J signatures, a discovery cohort of roughly 100 patients was used, comprising under 45 with Graves' ophthalmopathy and around 57 with stable Graves' hyperthyroidism. An independent validation cohort of about 20 hyperthyroidism patients and 17 patients who later progressed to ophthalmopathy tested prospective prediction of ophthalmopathy. The roughly 90 discovery patients were divided at random into training and test sets in a 7:3 ratio. The study also compared thyroid tissue and blood T-cell repertoires from a handful of Graves' hyperthyroidism patients. After blood sampling, hyperthyroidism patients were treated with methimazole at a starting dose of 30 mg daily, and ophthalmopathy patients were treated with high-dose intravenous methylprednisolone. The paper reports TCR Vbeta CDR3 sequencing of 135 peripheral blood samples: over 40 ophthalmopathy, about 75 hyperthyroidism and roughly 17 progressor patients.

As for this clonotype: There is no known antigen for this receptor. No much larger clonotype is one base removed from it; base qualities were not supplied.

Amplification of TCR beta CDR3 regions was carried out from RNA transcripts. The TCR CDR3 was subjected to a first round of RT-PCR using the HTBI primer set and the Qiagen OneStep RT-PCR kit. The libraries were constructed in a second round of multiplex PCR and then size-selected and purified. Libraries were sequenced paired-end with 100 bp reads on an Illumina HiSeq2000. On the study's bioinformatics: Raw data were processed with SOAPnuke, discarding reads with adapters, uncalled bases, mean Phred below 15, or no exact constant-primer or identifier match. COPE v1.2.5 was used to merge the high-quality paired reads, and each unique nucleotide sequence was defined as a clonotype. Clonotypes were aligned to IMGT TRBV, TRBD and TRBJ reference segments using MiTCR v1.1. The analysis included only V-J combinations with a frequency above 0.0001, which together covered around 99% of the repertoires. A TCS score was defined as the ratio of F50 (clonal expansion) to E x V (chaos), with BLOSUM62-based TCRdist applied between CDR3 peptides within each V-J. Welch's t-statistics and random forest reduced roughly 540 V-J features to 13, which were used in a naive Bayes classifier (R e1071). TCRdb reworked the public reads: Q25 trimming with fastp, MiXCR clone assembly, productive beta chains retained. Here each entry gathers all rows of one CDR3 protein and keeps the most common genes and DNA. TCRdb, not the authors, supplied the V and J calls. Counted in this sample were about 210,000 distinct CDR3 sequences; roughly 18% of them appeared once. The top ten constitute under 65% of the sample.

Stable Graves' hyperthyroidism was defined as the absence of progression to ophthalmopathy over 18 months of follow-up. Hyperthyroidism patients were aged 18 to 65 years and newly diagnosed, with disease duration of less than 2 months. Patients with uncontrolled infections, other autoimmune diseases, pregnancy or lactation were excluded. Diagnoses relied on clinical symptoms, serum thyroxine and TRAb, thyroid ultrasound and orbital computed tomography. PBMCs were separated from approximately 10 ml of fresh peripheral blood using Ficoll-Paque density gradient centrifugation. Total RNA was extracted with Trizol reagent, and quality was checked on an Agilent 2100 Bioanalyzer. The paper's findings and limits, for the study overall: No statistical method was used to fix the sample size in advance, and group allocation was not hidden from the investigators. Most expanded thyroid clonotypes (frequency above 0.001) were also detected in blood, suggesting blood repertoires may reflect thyroid immune responses. Ophthalmopathy was separated from stable hyperthyroidism by a 13 V-J signature model, with over 85% sensitivity and about 81% specificity obtained in cross-validation and 80%/75% obtained in testing. During validation, the model predicted progression to ophthalmopathy a median of roughly six months ahead of onset, with roughly 65% sensitivity and 72% to 80% specificity.

Looking up the germline V gene yields CDR1 SGHRS and CDR2 YFSETQ. V sheds 1 base and J sheds 1 base, leaving 8 bases between their ends. From its cysteine to its phenylalanine, the CDR3 spans 14 amino acids. The DNA shown is the 42-base CDR3, in frame from base 1. The clonotype comes from a man aged 45-60 years with Graves' hyperthyroidism. The rearrangement joined TRBV5-1 to TRBJ1-1, with a tentative D gene TRBD1 over 5 matching bases. Input material: blood. The nucleotide sequence is given as TGCGCCAGCAGCTTGAATGGACAGAACACTGAAGCTTTCTTT. Translated, it reads CASSLNGQNTEAFF.